A selection of T cell receptor beta chains follows, all from one sample in a study of T cells after yellow fever vaccination. Using its own MiXCR run on the 5' RACE reads, TCRdb lists one record per CDR3 protein. The table lists some 350,000 distinct CDR3 sequences, approximately 3.9% of them singletons. The sample here was PBMCs, taken 5 days after the yellow fever booster vaccination. These receptors were taken from a man between 18 and 35 years old who received the YFV17D yellow fever vaccine. The CDR3 runs from the conserved cysteine through the conserved F or W. The D gene is left open where the match is weak. Only some rows state a clone size, as once, few, many or a class for expanded clones.

CDR3aa,CDR3nt,v_gene,j_gene,abundance,d_gene
CASSDRVWGEQFF,TGTGCCAGCAGTGATAGGGTTTGGGGTGAGCAGTTCTTC,TRBV2,TRBJ2-1,NA,NA
CASSRTTPDSNSPLHF,TGTGCCAGCTCACGTACGACCCCCGACTCGAATTCACCCCTCCACTTT,TRBV18,TRBJ1-6,few,NA
CASSFLGLTGNTIYF,TGCGCCAGCAGCTTCTTAGGCCTTACTGGAAACACCATATATTTT,TRBV5-1,TRBJ1-3,few,NA
CASSPQGQLNTEAFF,TGTGCCAGCAGCCCTCAGGGGCAGCTGAACACTGAAGCTTTCTTT,TRBV7-2,TRBJ1-1,NA,NA
CASSFATVSSYEQYF,TGTGCCAGCAGCTTCGCGACGGTTAGCTCCTACGAGCAGTACTTC,TRBV5-4,TRBJ2-7,NA,NA
CASSPRPRGKETQYF,TGTGCCAGCAGCCCCCGCCCGAGAGGGAAAGAGACCCAGTACTTC,TRBV7-2,TRBJ2-5,many,NA
CASSQGGTGETETQYF,TGCGCCAGCAGCCAAGGGGGAACAGGGGAAACGGAGACCCAGTACTTC,TRBV4-3,TRBJ2-5,many,TRBD1
CASSLVSGGNEQFF,TGTGCCAGCAGCTTGGTCTCTGGGGGCAATGAGCAGTTCTTC,TRBV7-2,TRBJ2-1,many,NA
CASSRRPNIYGYTF,TGTGCCAGCAGCCGGAGACCCAACATCTATGGCTACACCTTC,TRBV11-1,TRBJ1-2,many,NA
CASSPFDYEQFF,TGTGCCAGCTCACCATTTGACTATGAGCAGTTCTTC,TRBV18,TRBJ2-1,NA,NA
CASSLANTDYGYTF,TGTGCCAGCAGCTTAGCTAACACCGACTATGGCTACACCTTC,TRBV7-2,TRBJ1-2,many,NA
CASSQLTGTRNTGELFF,TGTGCCAGCAGCCAATTGACCGGGACACGGAACACCGGGGAGCTGTTTTTT,TRBV14,TRBJ2-2,NA,NA
CASSSTGGGTGELFF,TGTGCCAGCAGCTCCACGGGGGGGGGCACCGGGGAGCTGTTTTTT,TRBV7-9,TRBJ2-2,few,TRBD2
CASNRPGLAGTWEQYF,TGTGCCAGCAATCGACCGGGACTAGCAGGGACATGGGAGCAGTACTTC,TRBV7-2,TRBJ2-7,NA,TRBD2
CASTWTGSEAFF,TGTGCCAGCACTTGGACGGGATCTGAAGCTTTCTTT,TRBV6-1,TRBJ1-1,few,NA
CAIHIGTEAFF,TGTGCCATTCACATTGGAACTGAAGCTTTCTTT,TRBV19,TRBJ1-1,many,NA
CASTESPGLAGDSTDTQYF,TGTGCCAGCACCGAAAGTCCGGGACTAGCGGGGGATAGCACAGATACGCAGTATTTT,TRBV11-2,TRBJ2-3,few,TRBD2
CARSTTPSGANVLTF,TGTGCCCGCAGCACTACTCCTTCTGGGGCCAACGTCCTGACTTTC,TRBV21-1,TRBJ2-6,NA,NA
CASSLPGPGGEQFF,TGTGCCAGCAGTTTACCTGGTCCCGGGGGTGAGCAGTTCTTC,TRBV27,TRBJ2-1,many,NA
CASSPRGQGYTF,TGTGCCAGCAGTCCGCGGGGACAGGGCTACACCTTC,TRBV12-3/TRBV12-4,TRBJ1-2,many,TRBD1
CASSPQTGRMSDTQYF,TGTGCCAGCAGCCCCCAGACAGGGAGGATGTCAGATACGCAGTATTTT,TRBV7-2,TRBJ2-3,few,NA
CSARVTDNSPLHF,TGCAGTGCTAGAGTTACTGATAATTCACCCCTCCACTTT,TRBV20-1,TRBJ1-6,many,NA
CASSLVAGAPGQPQHF,TGTGCCAGCAGCTTAGTTGCGGGGGCGCCGGGTCAGCCCCAGCATTTT,TRBV7-2,TRBJ1-5,few,NA
CASSLRGTGGGTDTQYF,TGCGCCAGCAGCCTACGGGGGACAGGGGGCGGCACAGATACGCAGTATTTT,TRBV4-1,TRBJ2-3,many,TRBD1
CSANSGYHTNTEAFF,TGCAGTGCTAATTCAGGGTACCATACGAACACTGAAGCTTTCTTT,TRBV20-1,TRBJ1-1,few,NA
CASSPITGGFTEAFF,TGTGCCAGCAGCCCGATTACAGGGGGCTTCACTGAAGCTTTCTTT,TRBV3-1,TRBJ1-1,many,TRBD1
CASSPDQGLGSNQPQHF,TGTGCCAGCAGCCCCGATCAGGGCCTGGGTAGCAATCAGCCCCAGCATTTT,TRBV7-6,TRBJ1-5,NA,NA
CAIKDTNEKLFF,TGTGCCATCAAAGATACTAATGAAAAACTGTTTTTT,TRBV10-3,TRBJ1-4,few,NA
CSAPRTEQFF,TGCAGTGCTCCGCGGACGGAGCAGTTCTTC,TRBV20-1,TRBJ2-1,many,NA
CASSATGTEAFF,TGTGCCAGCAGCGCAACAGGGACTGAAGCTTTCTTT,TRBV7-9,TRBJ1-1,few,NA
CASSQGLRKTNYGYTF,TGTGCCAGCAGCCAAGGCTTACGGAAAACTAACTATGGCTACACCTTC,TRBV4-2,TRBJ1-2,NA,NA
CASSYTGTHTQYF,TGCGCCAGCAGCTATACCGGAACACATACGCAGTATTTT,TRBV5-1,TRBJ2-3,few,NA
CASSDRDGNTIYF,TGTGCCAGCAGTGACCGGGATGGAAACACCATATATTTT,TRBV6-4,TRBJ1-3,NA,NA
CASSWLGGVPTEAFF,TGTGCCAGCAGTTGGTTGGGGGGGGTCCCCACTGAAGCCTTCTTT,TRBV12-3/TRBV12-4,TRBJ1-1,many,NA
CAWSVRTGRNYEQYF,TGTGCCTGGAGTGTACGGACAGGGAGGAACTACGAGCAGTACTTC,TRBV30,TRBJ2-7,few,TRBD1
CASSSWTGTSSYNEQFF,TGTGCCAGTAGTTCCTGGACGGGGACGAGCTCCTACAATGAGCAGTTCTTC,TRBV19,TRBJ2-1,NA,NA
CSATAPAVTNEKLFF,TGCAGTGCTACCGCCCCGGCGGTTACTAATGAAAAACTGTTTTTT,TRBV20-1,TRBJ1-4,NA,NA
CSALDRDNQPQHF,TGCAGTGCTCTGGACAGGGACAATCAGCCCCAGCATTTT,TRBV20-1,TRBJ1-5,many,TRBD1
CASSAPGQPKSYEQYF,TGTGCCAGCAGCGCCCCTGGACAGCCAAAATCCTACGAGCAGTACTTC,TRBV2,TRBJ2-7,NA,NA
CASSLETLSETQYF,TGTGCCAGCAGTTTAGAGACCCTGAGTGAGACCCAGTACTTC,TRBV12-3/TRBV12-4,TRBJ2-5,NA,NA